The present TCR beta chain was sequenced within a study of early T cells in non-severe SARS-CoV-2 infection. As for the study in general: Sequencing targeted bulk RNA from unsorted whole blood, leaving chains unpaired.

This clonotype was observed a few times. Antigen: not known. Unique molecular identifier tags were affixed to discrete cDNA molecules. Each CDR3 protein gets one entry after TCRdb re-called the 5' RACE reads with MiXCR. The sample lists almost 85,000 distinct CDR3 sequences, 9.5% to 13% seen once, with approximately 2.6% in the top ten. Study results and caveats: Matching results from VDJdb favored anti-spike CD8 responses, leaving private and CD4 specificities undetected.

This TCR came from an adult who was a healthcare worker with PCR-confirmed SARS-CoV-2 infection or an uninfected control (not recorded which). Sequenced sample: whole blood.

CDR3 sequence: CASSYSPGGRETQYF. The CDR3 region has the DNA TGTGCCAGCAGTTATTCACCGGGAGGTCGAGAGACCCAGTACTTC. V is TRBV6-2 or TRBV6-3 and J is TRBJ2-5, with TRBD2 matching 7 bases. The germline V gene encodes CDR1 MNHEY and CDR2 SVGEGT. This CDR3 spans 15 amino acids. With 3 bases clipped from V and 4 bases from J, the junction kept 8 bases outside the gene matches.